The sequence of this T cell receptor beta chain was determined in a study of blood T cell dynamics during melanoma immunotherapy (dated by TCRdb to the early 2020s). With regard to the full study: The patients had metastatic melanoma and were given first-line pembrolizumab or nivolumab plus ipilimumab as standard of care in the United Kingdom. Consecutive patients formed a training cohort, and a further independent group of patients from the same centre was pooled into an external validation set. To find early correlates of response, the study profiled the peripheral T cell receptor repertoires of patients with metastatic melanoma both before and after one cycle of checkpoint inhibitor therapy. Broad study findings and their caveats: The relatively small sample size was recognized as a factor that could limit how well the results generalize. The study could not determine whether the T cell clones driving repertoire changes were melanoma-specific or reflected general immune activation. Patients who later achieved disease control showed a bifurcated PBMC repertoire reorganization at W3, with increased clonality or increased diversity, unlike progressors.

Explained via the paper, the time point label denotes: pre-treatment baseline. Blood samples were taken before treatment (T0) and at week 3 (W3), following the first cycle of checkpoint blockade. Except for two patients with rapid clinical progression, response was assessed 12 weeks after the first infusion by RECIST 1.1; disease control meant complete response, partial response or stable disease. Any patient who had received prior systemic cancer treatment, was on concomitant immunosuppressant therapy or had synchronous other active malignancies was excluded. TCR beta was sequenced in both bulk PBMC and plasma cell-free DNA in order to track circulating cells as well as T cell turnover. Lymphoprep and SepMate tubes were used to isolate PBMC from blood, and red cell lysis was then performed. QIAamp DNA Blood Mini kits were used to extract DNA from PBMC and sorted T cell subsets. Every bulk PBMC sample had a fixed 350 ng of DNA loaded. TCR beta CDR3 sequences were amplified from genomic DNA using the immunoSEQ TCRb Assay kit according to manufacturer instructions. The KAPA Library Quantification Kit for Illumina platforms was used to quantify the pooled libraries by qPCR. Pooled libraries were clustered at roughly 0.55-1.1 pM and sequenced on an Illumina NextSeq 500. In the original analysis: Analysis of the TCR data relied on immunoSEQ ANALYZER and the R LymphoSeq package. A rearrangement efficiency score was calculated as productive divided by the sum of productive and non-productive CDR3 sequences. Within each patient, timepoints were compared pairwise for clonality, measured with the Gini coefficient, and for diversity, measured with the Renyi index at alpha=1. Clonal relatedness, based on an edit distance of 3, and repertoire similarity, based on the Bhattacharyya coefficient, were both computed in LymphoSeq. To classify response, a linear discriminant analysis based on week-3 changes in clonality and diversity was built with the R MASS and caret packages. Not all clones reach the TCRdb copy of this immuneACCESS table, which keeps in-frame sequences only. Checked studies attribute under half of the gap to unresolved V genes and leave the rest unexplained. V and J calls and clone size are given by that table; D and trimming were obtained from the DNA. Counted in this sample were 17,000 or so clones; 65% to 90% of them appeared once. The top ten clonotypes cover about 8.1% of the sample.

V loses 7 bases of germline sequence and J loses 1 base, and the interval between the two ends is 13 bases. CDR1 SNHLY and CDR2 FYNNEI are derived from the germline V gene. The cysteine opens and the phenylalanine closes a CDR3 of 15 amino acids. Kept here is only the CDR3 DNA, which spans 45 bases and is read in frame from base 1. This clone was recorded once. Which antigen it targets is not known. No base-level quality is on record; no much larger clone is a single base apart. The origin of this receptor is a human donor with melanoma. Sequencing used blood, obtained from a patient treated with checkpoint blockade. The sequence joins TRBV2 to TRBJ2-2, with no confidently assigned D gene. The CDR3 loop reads CASKLEKVNTGELFF. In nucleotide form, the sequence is TGTGCCAGCAAGTTGGAAAAGGTGAACACCGGGGAGCTGTTTTTT.